Following are 14 T cell receptor beta chains from one sample sequenced in a study of blood T cells in healthy people across ages. It was with a sample-barcoded 5' primer and a J-beta primer mix that a second PCR of about 6 to 12 cycles was run. TCRdb recomputed calls from the 5' RACE reads with MiXCR, one row per CDR3 protein. Of over 1,500,000 distinct CDR3 sequences listed, around 48% are singletons. The sequencing input was blood. Receptors originate from a middle-aged woman in good health.

The genes are TRBV25-1 and TRBJ1-1, with D possibly being TRBD1 (5 bases). CDR3 size: 15 residues. Germline-derived CDR1 and CDR2 are MGHDK and SYGVNS. The ends were cut back, 1 base at V and 2 bases at J, with 11 bases in the middle. The CDR3 DNA reads as TGTGCCAGCAGTGAATCTCGGGGCACTAACACTGAAGCTTTCTTT. Translation gives CASSESRGTNTEAFF. The variable domain in full, completed from reference TRBV25-1 and TRBJ1-1, reads EADIYQTPRYLVIGTGKKITLECSQTMGHDKMYWYQQDPGMELHLIHYSYGVNSTEKGDLSSESTVSRIRTEHFPLTLESARPSHTSQYLCASSESRGTNTEAFFGQGTRLTVV.

This clonotype was counted between two and nine times. This chain joins TRBV12-3 or TRBV12-4 and TRBJ2-7; no clear D gene. V gave up 3 bases and J gave up 6 bases, with 9 bases separating them. CDR3 length equals 12 residues. The CDR3 spells CASSFSRREQYF. CDR3 bases: TGTGCCAGCAGTTTCTCCCGCCGCGAGCAGTACTTC.

V usage is TRBV4-3 and J usage is TRBJ1-1, with 10 bases that match TRBD1. Unmatched junction bases numbered 4, after V lost 0 bases and J lost 0 bases. The CDR3 runs 17 residues. CDR1 is LGHNA, CDR2 YSLEER, per germline. The CDR3 region is CASSQDMGQGLNTEAFF. The CDR3 DNA reads as TGCGCCAGCAGCCAAGATATGGGACAGGGGTTGAACACTGAAGCTTTCTTT.

This clonotype was counted a few times. The gene calls are TRBV7-2 and TRBJ2-1; TRBD2 matches at 10 bases. Germline V gene data show CDR1 as SGHTA and CDR2 as FQGNSA. This CDR3 is built from 16 residues. Germline trimming cut 2 bases from V and 9 bases from J; bases unmatched to any gene: 10. CDR3 coding DNA: TGTGCCAGCAGCTTAACCCTAGCGGGGGCCCGTCTTGAGCAGTTCTTC. It codes for CASSLTLAGARLEQFF.

This chain uses TRBV13 with TRBJ2-3, with 15 bases fitting TRBD2. The CDR3 is made up of 17 amino acids. The V gene's germline CDR1 is PRHDT and CDR2 FYEKMQ (reference sequence). J gave up 8 bases and V 2 bases, and 8 bases lay outside the gene matches. CDR3 nucleotide sequence: TGTGCCAGCAGCTTACGGGGGACTAGCGGGGGGAAGAGTACGCAGTATTTT. This translates into CASSLRGTSGGKSTQYF.

This clonotype came up many times. This chain joins TRBV4-2 and TRBJ2-7, with unresolved D. The CDR3 runs 11 residues. Germline CDR1 and CDR2: LGHNA and YNFKEQ. V lost 1 base and J 6 bases, leaving 4 bases between the germline ends. As DNA, the CDR3 is TGTGCCAGCAGCCAAGGGAGCGAGCAGTACTTC. Its translation: CASSQGSEQYF.

The chain carries TRBV12-3 or TRBV12-4 and TRBJ1-5; 9 positions agree with TRBD1. J gave up 8 bases and V 6 bases, and 17 bases lay outside the gene matches. The CDR3 totals 17 residues. The CDR3 sequence is CASRLYELGQGGKPQHF. CDR3 in DNA: TGTGCCAGCAGACTCTACGAATTGGGACAGGGCGGGAAGCCCCAGCATTTT.

The rearrangement links TRBV20-1 to TRBJ2-5; D might be TRBD1 (5 bases). CDR1 and CDR2 (germline): DFQATT, SNEGSKA (reference sequence). The CDR3 has 13 residues. The ends were cut back, 0 bases at V and 5 bases at J, with 10 bases in the middle. CDR3 loop: CSARDSYRETQYF. The DNA for the CDR3 is TGCAGTGCTAGAGATTCCTACAGGGAGACCCAGTACTTC.

V gene TRBV7-8 combines with J gene TRBJ2-1; D is unresolved. The CDR3 spans 10 residues. Trimming took 5 bases from V and 9 from J, leaving 5 bases between them. From germline, CDR1 is SGHVS and CDR2 FQNEAQ. The CDR3: CASSPVEQFF. CDR3 in DNA: TGTGCCAGCAGCCCGGTTGAGCAGTTCTTC.

In regard to this clonotype: Mismatch with germline at one junction end may stem from a read error. The gene calls are TRBV25-1 and TRBJ1-6; no definite D call. Germline V gene sequence: CDR1 MGHDK, CDR2 SYGVNS. The CDR3 extends over 14 amino acids. The CDR3 sequence is CAGSMSSYNSPLHF. Here the CDR3 DNA reads TGTGCCGGCAGTATGAGCTCCTATAATTCACCCCTCCACTTT.

The V and J genes are TRBV6-1 and TRBJ2-1; the match to TRBD1 covers 9 bases. V shed 4 bases, J shed 2 bases, and the junction held 6 bases outside the gene matches. The CDR3 covers 16 residues. Germline V gives CDR1 MNHNS, CDR2 SASEGT. CDR3 protein: CASSATGGPTYNEQFF. The DNA of the CDR3 is TGTGCCAGCAGTGCAACAGGGGGCCCTACCTACAATGAGCAGTTCTTC.

For this clonotype: The junction shows a germline mismatch at one end, possibly a read error. CDR3 region: CVSRPLGGDEQFF. The CDR3 nucleotides read TGTGTCAGCAGACCACTAGGCGGGGATGAGCAGTTCTTC. The chain carries TRBV7-2 and TRBJ2-1; a weak D match, TRBD2 (6 bases). The CDR3 is 13 amino acids. Germline lookup yields CDR1 SGHTA and CDR2 FQGNSA. Together with reference TRBV7-2 and TRBJ2-1, the CDR3 gives the full variable domain: GAGVSQSPSNKVTEKGKDVELRCDPISGHTALYWYRQSLGQGLEFLIYFQGNSAPDKSGLPSDRFSAERTGGSVSTLTIQRTQQEDSAVYLCVSRPLGGDEQFFGPGTRLTVL.

Concerning this clonotype: Germline and junction disagree at one end, which may indicate a read error. This chain uses TRBV7-9 with TRBJ2-5; D is tentatively TRBD1 or TRBD2 (5 bases each). Germline CDR1 and CDR2: SEHNR and FQNEAQ (reference sequence). The CDR3 contains 13 residues. DNA of the CDR3: TGTGACAGCAGCTTACTAGGGGTCGAGACCCAGTACTTC. Protein sequence: CDSSLLGVETQYF.

Concerning this clonotype itself: This may come from a read error, since a much larger clone is one base off. This sequence joins TRBV29-1 and TRBJ2-1, with D uncertain. The CDR3 is 12 amino acids. Germline CDR1 SQVTM, CDR2 ANQGSEA. The V end lost 3 bases, the J end lost 5 bases, and 8 bases lay between the germline ends. CDR3 amino acids: CSVEVQHNEQFF. CDR3 DNA: TGCAGCGTTGAGGTCCAGCACAATGAGCAGTTCTTC.